This record looks at one TCR beta chain sequence and its context. Its antigen remains unidentified. No much larger clonotype is one base removed from it; base qualities were not supplied. The data stem from a study of Ad26.COV2.S vaccination and SARS-CoV-2 variants (dated by TCRdb to the early 2020s). The study in broad terms: Donors in the vaccine arm were drawn from COV1001, a phase I-IIa trial of Ad26.COV2.S in healthy adults that was multicentre, randomized, double-blind and placebo-controlled. Dosing of Ad26.COV2.S was intramuscular, at either 5x10^10 or 1x10^11 viral particles, delivered as one shot or as two shots spaced 56 days apart. TCRbeta repertoire sequencing was used to assess the specificity and breadth of SARS-CoV-2-reactive T cell receptors after Ad26.COV2.S vaccination. The TCR-sequenced set comprised about 32 samples: some 20 Ad26.COV2.S vaccine recipients, 5 placebo recipients and 8 SARS-CoV-2 convalescent individuals. Trial participants were randomized into five groups of five, in which low-dose or high-dose Ad26.COV2.S was given once or twice, or placebo was given on both occasions. Investigators did not know the trial group allocation while performing experiments and assessing outcomes. Broader findings and caveats from the paper: Comparable non-spike TCR breadth was observed between vaccine and placebo recipients, consistent with only spike being contained in the vaccine. The study was not powered to compare responses between vaccine doses or regimens. Higher spike-specific TCR breadth was observed in Ad26.COV2.S recipients than in placebo recipients (P = 0.0014). It was noted by the authors that total T cell responses may have been underestimated by the TCR breadth and depth analyses. Substantial breadth of spike-specific CD8+ and CD4+ T cell responses was reported after vaccination.

TCRbeta CDR3 regions were sequenced with the immunoSEQ Assay. After extraction, genomic DNA underwent amplification by bias-controlled multiplex PCR, followed by high-throughput sequencing. The original pipeline was this. Collapsing and filtering of sequences were performed to quantify the absolute abundance of each unique TCRbeta CDR3 region. T cell fraction was estimated by normalizing TCRbeta template counts to usable DNA, which was measured by amplifying reference genes present in all nucleated cells. Repertoire TCRs were annotated as SARS-CoV-2-specific by exact matching of V gene, CDR3 amino acid sequence and J gene to a known reactive TCR set. The reference SARS-CoV-2 TCR set came from MIRA and was filtered for enrichment in COVID-19-positive ImmuneCODE repertoires, removing public or cross-reactive TCRs. Using the MIRA antigens, annotated TCRs were further analysed by specific ORF or by position within an ORF. Breadth was defined as the number of annotated unique rearrangements divided by the total number of unique productive rearrangements, and depth was defined as the summed frequency of the annotated unique rearrangements. TCR breadth was compared between groups using two-sided Wilcoxon rank-sum tests. TCRdb provides this immuneACCESS table in a form limited to in-frame rearrangements. Some clones are lacking; in checked studies, under half of them reflect an unresolved V gene, and why the rest are absent is not known. V and J calls and clone size are as listed in that table; D and trimming were resolved from the DNA. The sample table contains 400,000 to 450,000 clones; only one count was recorded for approximately 90% of them. 12% of the sample is held by the ten biggest clonotypes.

The meaning of the sample's treatment or condition label: around 19 received Ad26.COV2.S at low or high dose, single or two shots; roughly 5 received placebo; per-sample allocation not given. For vaccine and placebo recipients, repertoires were sequenced using samples collected on day 63 after the first injection. In Cohort 1b, 25 or so adults aged 18-55 years were enrolled at a single site in Boston, USA, between 29 July and 7 August 2020. As a vaccine, Ad26.COV2.S was a replication-incompetent adenovirus type 26 vector that expressed a prefusion-stabilized SARS-CoV-2 spike protein derived from the original Wuhan strain. Taken from cysteine to phenylalanine, the CDR3 has 15 residues. Only the CDR3 portion is preserved as DNA: 45 bases, with reading frame beginning at the first base. Trimming accounts for 5 bases at V and 2 bases at J, while the number of junction bases matched to no gene is 6. Looking up the germline V gene yields CDR1 KGHSH and CDR2 LQKENI.

The sequence was obtained from a person aged 18-65 years who received the Ad26.COV2.S COVID-19 vaccine or a placebo. The specimen comprised peripheral blood, sampled in a trial of Ad26.COV2.S vaccine versus placebo. The chain joins TRBV18 to TRBJ2-4, with 7 bases in between that match TRBD1. CDR3 sequence: CASSSPRGPKNIQYF. The base sequence is TGTGCCAGCTCATCTCCTAGGGGGCCCAAAAACATTCAGTACTTC.